These T cell receptor beta chains were read from a single sample in a study of T cell changes during pregnancy in multiple sclerosis. The method was immunoSEQ multiplex PCR; TCRdb's version includes in-frame clones alone and lacks a portion of them. The table shows 45,000 to 60,000 clones, with around 93% occurring only once. Source: peripheral blood, taken in the second trimester of pregnancy. These receptors were collected from a female donor with multiple sclerosis, enrolled in a pregnancy study. CDR3s include the opening cysteine and the closing phenylalanine or tryptophan. D genes are given only for firm matches. Clone size appears in some rows only: once, few, many, or a class for an expanded clone.

clone_size	cdr3_length	v_call	j_call	d_call	cdr3_aa	cdr3_nt
.	13	TRBV19	TRBJ2-1	TRBD1	CASGQGNYNEQFF	TGTGCCAGTGGACAGGGTAATTACAATGAGCAGTTCTTC
.	14	TRBV2	TRBJ1-2	TRBD1	CASSRTQGADGYTF	TGTGCCAGCAGTCGAACTCAGGGGGCAGACGGCTACACCTTC
.	14	TRBV29-1	TRBJ2-4	.	CSVVDPFSKNIQYF	TGCAGCGTTGTAGACCCTTTTTCCAAAAACATTCAGTACTTC
.	14	TRBV10-3	TRBJ2-1	TRBD2	CAISPLAGVDEQFF	TGTGCCATCAGTCCACTAGCGGGAGTTGATGAGCAGTTCTTC
once	13	TRBV9	TRBJ2-7	.	CASSHGGSNEQYF	TGTGCCAGCAGCCACGGGGGATCGAACGAGCAGTACTTC
.	13	TRBV4-1	TRBJ2-7	TRBD2	CASRSPGGNEQYF	TGCGCCAGCAGGAGTCCGGGAGGCAACGAGCAGTACTTC
.	14	TRBV9	TRBJ1-3	TRBD1	CASSVDRGGNTIYF	TGTGCCAGCAGCGTAGACAGGGGAGGAAACACCATATATTTT
.	16	TRBV10-3	TRBJ2-1	TRBD1	CAISGTGTGKLDEQFF	TGTGCCATCAGTGGTACCGGGACAGGGAAATTGGATGAGCAGTTCTTC
.	16	TRBV6-5	TRBJ2-1	TRBD1	CASSYSTTQGDNEQFF	TGTGCCAGCAGTTACTCGACAACCCAGGGGGATAATGAGCAGTTCTTC
.	13	TRBV30	TRBJ2-7	.	CAWWGRQFYEQYF	TGTGCCTGGTGGGGCCGCCAGTTCTACGAGCAGTACTTC
.	15	TRBV6-5	TRBJ2-5	.	CASSRTRGSGETQYF	TGTGCCAGCAGTCGCACGAGGGGGAGCGGAGAGACCCAGTACTTC
.	14	TRBV6-4	TRBJ2-2	.	CASSVTGFTGELFF	TGTGCCAGCAGTGTAACAGGGTTCACCGGGGAGCTGTTTTTT
.	12	TRBV28	TRBJ1-2	.	CASTRPGYGYTF	TGTGCCAGCACCCGACCCGGGTATGGCTACACCTTC
.	15	TRBV4-2	TRBJ2-7	.	CASSPRRLGDYEQYF	TGTGCCAGCAGCCCCCGACGGCTCGGGGACTACGAGCAGTACTTC
.	14	TRBV29-1	TRBJ2-7	.	CSAVKLSASYEQYF	TGCAGCGCCGTGAAGCTTAGCGCGTCCTACGAGCAGTACTTC
.	16	TRBV4-3	TRBJ2-7	TRBD2	CASSQGLAGGPYEQYF	TGCGCCAGCAGCCAGGGACTAGCGGGAGGGCCCTACGAGCAGTACTTC
once	13	TRBV6-1	TRBJ1-1	.	CASRDDTYTEAFF	TGTGCCAGCAGAGACGACACCTACACTGAAGCTTTCTTT
.	15	TRBV4-3	TRBJ2-1	TRBD1	CASSRDRENYNEQFF	TGCGCCAGCAGCCGGGACAGGGAGAACTACAATGAGCAGTTCTTC
.	14	TRBV28	TRBJ2-2	TRBD2	CASKRLAGAGELFF	TGTGCCAGCAAAAGACTAGCGGGAGCCGGGGAGCTGTTTTTT
.	15	TRBV27	TRBJ2-1	TRBD2	CASSRTSGRKNEQFF	TGTGCCAGCAGTCGGACTAGCGGACGAAAAAATGAGCAGTTCTTC
.	17	TRBV25-1	TRBJ2-1	TRBD2	CASSGGLAGSSYNEQFF	TGTGCCAGCAGTGGGGGACTAGCGGGAAGCTCCTACAATGAGCAGTTCTTC
.	15	TRBV7-6	TRBJ2-7	TRBD2	CASSPLAGGSYEQYF	TGTGCCAGCAGCCCACTAGCGGGAGGGTCCTACGAGCAGTACTTC
.	12	TRBV30	TRBJ2-3	.	CAWSASTDTQYF	TGTGCCTGGAGTGCTAGCACAGATACGCAGTATTTT
.	15	TRBV7-2	TRBJ2-5	TRBD2	CASSSQGRAGETQYF	TGTGCCAGCAGCTCACAAGGGAGGGCGGGAGAGACCCAGTACTTC
once	15	TRBV7-2	TRBJ2-7	TRBD2	CASSLQRTSGYEQYF	TGTGCCAGCAGCTTACAAAGGACTAGCGGTTACGAGCAGTACTTC
.	15	TRBV7-6	TRBJ2-7	.	CASSLETGLPYEQYF	TGTGCCAGCAGCTTAGAGACGGGACTCCCCTACGAGCAGTACTTC
.	16	TRBV27	TRBJ2-3	.	CASMPYLRDPTDTQYF	TGTGCCAGCATGCCATATCTGCGGGACCCCACAGATACGCAGTATTTT
.	16	TRBV6-6	TRBJ2-2	.	CASSYSIQGMAGELFF	TGTGCCAGCAGTTACTCGATCCAGGGTATGGCCGGGGAGCTGTTTTTT
.	15	TRBV11-2	TRBJ2-1	TRBD2	CASTDPGLGAREQFF	TGTGCCAGCACCGACCCGGGACTAGGAGCCCGGGAGCAGTTCTTC
.	13	TRBV28	TRBJ1-1	TRBD1	CASRNTGGTEAFF	TGTGCCAGCAGGAACACAGGGGGCACTGAAGCTTTCTTT
once	15	TRBV5-1	TRBJ1-2	.	CASSPTWRLSDGYTF	TGCGCCAGCAGCCCGACCTGGAGACTCTCAGATGGCTACACCTTC
once	16	TRBV7-9	TRBJ2-5	TRBD1	CASSLGQGPTQETQYF	TGTGCCAGCAGCTTAGGACAGGGGCCGACCCAAGAGACCCAGTACTTC
.	16	TRBV7-2	TRBJ2-1	.	CASSTQGRGSYNEQFF	TGTGCCAGCAGCACCCAGGGGAGGGGATCCTACAATGAGCAGTTCTTC
.	14	TRBV19	TRBJ1-1	.	CASSMDMKNTEAFF	TGTGCCAGTAGTATGGACATGAAGAACACTGAAGCTTTCTTT
.	14	TRBV10-2	TRBJ1-1	.	CASSEEIMNTEAFF	TGCGCCAGCAGTGAAGAGATCATGAACACTGAAGCTTTCTTT
.	14	TRBV27	TRBJ2-7	TRBD2	CASSLGGGVYEQYF	TGTGCCAGCAGTTTAGGGGGGGGAGTCTACGAGCAGTACTTC
.	17	TRBV5-4	TRBJ2-2	TRBD2	CASSRTSGRGNTGELFF	TGTGCCAGCAGCAGGACTAGCGGGAGAGGAAACACCGGGGAGCTGTTTTTT
.	16	TRBV7-9	TRBJ2-2	TRBD1	CASSLVGQGSTGELFF	TGTGCCAGCAGCTTAGTGGGACAGGGGTCCACCGGGGAGCTGTTTTTT
once	16	TRBV10-1	TRBJ2-7	.	CASRASSGRGGYEQYF	TGCGCCAGCAGGGCATCCTCGGGGAGGGGGGGCTACGAGCAGTACTTC
.	14	TRBV5-1	TRBJ2-7	.	CASSLDYSNYEQYF	TGCGCCAGCAGTCTGGACTATAGCAACTACGAGCAGTACTTC
.	15	TRBV13	TRBJ2-5	TRBD2	CASSLWGRARETQYF	TGTGCCAGCAGCTTGTGGGGGAGGGCCAGAGAGACCCAGTACTTC
.	14	TRBV6-1	TRBJ2-5	TRBD2	CASDRTSGLRTQYF	TGTGCCAGCGACCGGACTAGCGGGTTACGGACCCAGTACTTC
.	13	TRBV7-6	TRBJ2-7	TRBD2	CASSLDGRYEQYF	TGTGCCAGCAGCTTAGACGGGAGGTACGAGCAGTACTTC
.	16	TRBV2	TRBJ2-3	TRBD1	CASSVTSGQGIDTQYF	TGTGCCAGCAGTGTAACGTCGGGACAGGGGATCGATACGCAGTATTTT
once	15	TRBV9	TRBJ2-1	.	CASSVESGSGNEQFF	TGTGCCAGCAGCGTAGAGTCAGGGTCAGGCAATGAGCAGTTCTTC
.	13	TRBV4-3	TRBJ2-1	TRBD1	CASSRETGREQFF	TGCGCCAGCAGCCGAGAGACAGGGCGTGAGCAGTTCTTC
.	13	TRBV10-3	TRBJ2-7	.	CAISGPGDYEQYF	TGTGCCATCAGTGGCCCAGGGGACTACGAGCAGTACTTC
.	15	TRBV28	TRBJ2-1	.	CASLDRGVSLDEQFF	TGTGCCAGTCTGGACAGAGGGGTATCCTTGGATGAGCAGTTCTTC
.	16	TRBV19	TRBJ1-1	.	CASQLGGLGPNTEAFF	TGTGCCAGCCAATTGGGAGGCCTAGGACCGAACACTGAAGCTTTCTTT
.	13	TRBV29-1	TRBJ1-2	.	CSDATGMAYGYTF	TGCAGCGACGCAACAGGGATGGCCTATGGCTACACCTTC
once	12	TRBV10-3	TRBJ2-1	.	CAIRDFYNEQFF	TGTGCCATCAGGGACTTTTACAATGAGCAGTTCTTC
.	15	TRBV30	TRBJ2-1	TRBD1	CAWNPGQGAGNEQFF	TGTGCCTGGAACCCGGGGCAGGGGGCCGGGAATGAGCAGTTCTTC
.	18	TRBV7-9	TRBJ2-5	.	CASSLEISGGREWWAQYF	TGTGCCAGCAGCTTAGAGATCTCCGGGGGGCGCGAGTGGTGGGCCCAGTACTTC
.	15	TRBV12-5	TRBJ1-2	TRBD1	CASGFPRDSLLGYTF	TGTGCTAGTGGTTTCCCCCGGGACAGCCTACTTGGCTACACCTTC
.	15	TRBV27	TRBJ1-1	.	CASSLFKGRVTKAFF	TGTGCCAGCAGTTTATTTAAAGGGAGAGTGACTAAAGCTTTCTTT
once	13	TRBV19	TRBJ2-3	.	CASSLAGTPTQYF	TGTGCCAGTAGTCTGGCCGGGACACCTACGCAGTATTTT
.	18	TRBV18	TRBJ2-3	TRBD2	CASSPFKAKAGGSDTQYF	TGTGCCAGCTCACCATTCAAGGCAAAAGCGGGAGGGTCAGATACGCAGTATTTT
.	14	TRBV27	TRBJ2-1	TRBD1	CASTSGDSYNEQFF	TGTGCCAGCACCTCCGGGGACAGTTACAATGAGCAGTTCTTC
.	14	TRBV19	TRBJ1-4	.	CASSIRQSNEKLFF	TGTGCCAGTAGTATTCGACAGTCTAATGAAAAACTGTTTTTT
.	18	TRBV15	TRBJ2-7	TRBD2	CATSRAAAGGPRFYEQYF	TGTGCCACCAGCAGAGCTGCGGCGGGAGGGCCCCGCTTCTACGAGCAGTACTTC